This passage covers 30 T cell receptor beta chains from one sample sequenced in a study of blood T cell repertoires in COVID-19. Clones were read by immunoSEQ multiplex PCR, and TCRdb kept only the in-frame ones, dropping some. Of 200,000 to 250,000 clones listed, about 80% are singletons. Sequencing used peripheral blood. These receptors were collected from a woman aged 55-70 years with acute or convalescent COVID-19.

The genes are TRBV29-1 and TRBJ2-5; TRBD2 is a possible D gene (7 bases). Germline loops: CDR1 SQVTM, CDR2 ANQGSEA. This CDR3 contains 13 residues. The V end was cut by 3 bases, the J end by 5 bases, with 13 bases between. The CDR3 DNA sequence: TGCAGCGTTGACCGGGGGGCAGGGGAGACCCAGTACTTC. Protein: CSVDRGAGETQYF.

In DNA form, the CDR3 reads TGCGCCAGCAGCCTATCGGGACAGTCATTCTACGAGCAGTACTTC. Translated: CASSLSGQSFYEQYF. J is TRBJ2-7 and V is TRBV5-1; 7 bases match TRBD1. Germline V gives CDR1 SGHRS, CDR2 YFSETQ. The CDR3 has 15 amino acids. The trim removed 4 bases at V and 3 bases at J, leaving 10 bases unmatched.

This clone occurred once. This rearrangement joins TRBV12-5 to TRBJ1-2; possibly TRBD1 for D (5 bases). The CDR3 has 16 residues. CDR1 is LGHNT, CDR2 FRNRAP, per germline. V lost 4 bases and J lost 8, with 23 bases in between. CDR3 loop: CASGYYSLGAPRGYTF. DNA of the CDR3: TGTGCTAGTGGTTATTATTCGCTTGGGGCGCCGAGGGGCTACACCTTC.

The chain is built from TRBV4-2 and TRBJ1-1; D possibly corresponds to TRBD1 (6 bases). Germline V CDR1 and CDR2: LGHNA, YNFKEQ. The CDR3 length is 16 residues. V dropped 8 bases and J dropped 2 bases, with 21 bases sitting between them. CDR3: CASQDTAGVGNTEAFF. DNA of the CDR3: TGTGCCAGCCAAGACACAGCAGGGGTAGGCAACACTGAAGCTTTCTTT.

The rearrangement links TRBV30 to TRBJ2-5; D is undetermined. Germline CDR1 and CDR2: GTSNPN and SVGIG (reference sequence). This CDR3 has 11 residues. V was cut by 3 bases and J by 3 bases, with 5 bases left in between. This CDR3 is CAWSYKETQYF. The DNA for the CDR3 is TGTGCCTGGAGCTATAAAGAGACCCAGTACTTC. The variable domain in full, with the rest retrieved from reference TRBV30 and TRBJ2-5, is SQTIHQWPATLVQPVGSPLSLECTVEGTSNPNLYWYRQAAGRGLQLLFYSVGIGQISSEVPQNLSASRPQDRQFILSSKKLLLSDSGFYLCAWSYKETQYFGPGTRLLVL.

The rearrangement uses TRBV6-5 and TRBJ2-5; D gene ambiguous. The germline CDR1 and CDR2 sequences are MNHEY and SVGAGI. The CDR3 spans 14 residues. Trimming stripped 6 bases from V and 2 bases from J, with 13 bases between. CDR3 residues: CASSKVGLQETQYF. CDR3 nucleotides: TGTGCCAGCAGCAAAGTCGGGTTACAAGAGACCCAGTACTTC.

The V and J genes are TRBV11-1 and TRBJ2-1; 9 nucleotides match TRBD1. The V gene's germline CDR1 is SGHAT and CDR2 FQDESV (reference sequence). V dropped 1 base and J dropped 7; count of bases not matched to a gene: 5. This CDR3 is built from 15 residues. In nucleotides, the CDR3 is TGTGCCAGCAGCTTAGTACCCGGACAGGGGAATGAGCAGTTCTTC. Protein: CASSLVPGQGNEQFF.

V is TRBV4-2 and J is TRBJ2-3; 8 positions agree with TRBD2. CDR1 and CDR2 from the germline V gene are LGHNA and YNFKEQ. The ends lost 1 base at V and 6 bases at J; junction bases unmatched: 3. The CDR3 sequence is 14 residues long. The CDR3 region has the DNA TGTGCCAGCAGCCAAGCGGGGGGGCCGGATACGCAGTATTTT. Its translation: CASSQAGGPDTQYF.

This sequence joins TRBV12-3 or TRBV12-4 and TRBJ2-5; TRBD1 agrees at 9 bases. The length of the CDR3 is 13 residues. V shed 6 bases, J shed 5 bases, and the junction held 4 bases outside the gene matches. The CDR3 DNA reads TGTGCCAGCAGGGGACAGGGATGGGAGACCCAGTACTTC. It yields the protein CASRGQGWETQYF.

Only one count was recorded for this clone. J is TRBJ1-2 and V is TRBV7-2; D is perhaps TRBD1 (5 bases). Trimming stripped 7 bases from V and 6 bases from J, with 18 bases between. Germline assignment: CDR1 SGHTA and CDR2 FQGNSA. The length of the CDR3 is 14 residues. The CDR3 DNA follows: TGTGCCAGCAAGATCGGTGGGGCTAAGGATGGCTACACCTTC. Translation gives CASKIGGAKDGYTF.

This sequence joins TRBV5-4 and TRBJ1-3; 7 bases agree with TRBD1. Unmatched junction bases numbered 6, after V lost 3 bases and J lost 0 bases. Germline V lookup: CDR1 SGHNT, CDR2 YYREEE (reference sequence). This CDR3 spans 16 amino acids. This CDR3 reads CASSSPGGTSGNTIYF. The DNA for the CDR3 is TGTGCCAGCAGCTCCCCAGGGGGGACCTCTGGAAACACCATATATTTT.

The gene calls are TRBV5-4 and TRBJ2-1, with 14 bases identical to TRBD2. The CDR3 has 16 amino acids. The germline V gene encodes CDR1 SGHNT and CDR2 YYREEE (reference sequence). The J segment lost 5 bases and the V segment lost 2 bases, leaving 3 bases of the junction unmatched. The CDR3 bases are TGTGCCAGCAGCTTAATGACTAGCGGGGGGGACAATGAGCAGTTCTTC. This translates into CASSLMTSGGDNEQFF.

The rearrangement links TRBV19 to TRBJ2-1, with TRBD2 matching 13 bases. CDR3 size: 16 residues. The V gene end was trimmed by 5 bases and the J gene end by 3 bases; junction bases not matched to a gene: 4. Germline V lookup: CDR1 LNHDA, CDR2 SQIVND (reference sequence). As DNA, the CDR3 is TGTGCCAGTAGTTCAAGACTAGCGGGGGGCTACAATGAGCAGTTCTTC. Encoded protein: CASSSRLAGGYNEQFF.

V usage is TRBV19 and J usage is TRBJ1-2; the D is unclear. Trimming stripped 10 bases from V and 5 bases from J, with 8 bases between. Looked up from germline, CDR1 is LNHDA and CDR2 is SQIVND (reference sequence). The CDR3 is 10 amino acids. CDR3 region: CATLGYGYTF. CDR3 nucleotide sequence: TGTGCCACACTAGGGTATGGCTACACCTTC. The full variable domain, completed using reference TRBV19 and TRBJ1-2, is DGGITQSPKYLFRKEGQNVTLSCEQNLNHDAMYWYRQDPGQGLRLIYYSQIVNDFQKGDIAEGYSVSREKKESFPLTVTSAQKNPTAFYLCATLGYGYTFGSGTRLTVV.

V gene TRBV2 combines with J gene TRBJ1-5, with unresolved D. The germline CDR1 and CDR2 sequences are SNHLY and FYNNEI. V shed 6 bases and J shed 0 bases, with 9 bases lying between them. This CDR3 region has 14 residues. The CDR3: CASSPIYSNQPQHF. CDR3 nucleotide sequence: TGTGCCAGCAGCCCAATCTATAGCAATCAGCCCCAGCATTTT. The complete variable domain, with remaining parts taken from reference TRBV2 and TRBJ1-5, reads EPEVTQTPSHQVTQMGQEVILRCVPISNHLYFYWYRQILGQKVEFLVSFYNNEISEKSEIFDDQFSVERPDGSNFTLKIRSTKLEDSAMYFCASSPIYSNQPQHFGDGTRLSIL.

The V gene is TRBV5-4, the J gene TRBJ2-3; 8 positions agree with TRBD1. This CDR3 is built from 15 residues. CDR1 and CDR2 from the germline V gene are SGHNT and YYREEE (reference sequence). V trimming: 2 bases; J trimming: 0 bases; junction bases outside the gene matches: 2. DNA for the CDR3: TGTGCCAGCAGCTTACGACAGGGGAGCACAGATACGCAGTATTTT. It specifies CASSLRQGSTDTQYF.

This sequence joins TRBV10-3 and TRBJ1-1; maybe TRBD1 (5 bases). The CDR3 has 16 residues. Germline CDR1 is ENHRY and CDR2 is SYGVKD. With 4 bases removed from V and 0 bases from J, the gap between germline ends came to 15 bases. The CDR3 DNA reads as TGTGCCATCAGTGGGCAGGGTTTAGGGATGAACACTGAAGCTTTCTTT. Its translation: CAISGQGLGMNTEAFF.

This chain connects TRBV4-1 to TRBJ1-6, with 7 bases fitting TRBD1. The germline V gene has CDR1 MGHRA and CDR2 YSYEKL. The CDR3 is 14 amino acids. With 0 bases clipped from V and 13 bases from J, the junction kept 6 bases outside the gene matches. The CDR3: CASSQDVQGVPLHF. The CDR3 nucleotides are TGCGCCAGCAGCCAAGACGTCCAGGGGGTCCCCCTCCACTTT.

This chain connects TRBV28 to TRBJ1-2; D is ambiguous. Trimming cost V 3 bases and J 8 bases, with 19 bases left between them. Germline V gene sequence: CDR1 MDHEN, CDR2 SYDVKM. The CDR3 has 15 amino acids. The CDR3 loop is CASSFPRGGERGYTF. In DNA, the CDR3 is TGTGCCAGCAGTTTCCCCAGAGGAGGCGAGCGGGGCTACACCTTC.

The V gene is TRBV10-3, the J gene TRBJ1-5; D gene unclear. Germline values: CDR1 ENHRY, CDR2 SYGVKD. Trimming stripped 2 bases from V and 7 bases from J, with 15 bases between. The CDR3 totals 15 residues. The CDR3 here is CAISEGSGNRQPQHF. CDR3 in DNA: TGTGCCATCAGTGAGGGGAGCGGGAATAGGCAGCCCCAGCATTTT.

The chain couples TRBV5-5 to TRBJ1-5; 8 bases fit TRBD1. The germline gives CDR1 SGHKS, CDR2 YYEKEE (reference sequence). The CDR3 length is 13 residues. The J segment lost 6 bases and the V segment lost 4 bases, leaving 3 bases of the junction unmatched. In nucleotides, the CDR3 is TGTGCCAGCAGCCCGGACAGGGCTCAGCCCCAGCATTTT. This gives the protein CASSPDRAQPQHF.

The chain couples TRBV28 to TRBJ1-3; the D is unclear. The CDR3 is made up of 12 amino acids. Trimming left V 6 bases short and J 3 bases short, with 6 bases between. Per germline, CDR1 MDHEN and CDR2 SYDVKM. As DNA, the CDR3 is TGTGCCAGCAGGGCAGGTGGAAACACCATATATTTT. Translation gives CASRAGGNTIYF.

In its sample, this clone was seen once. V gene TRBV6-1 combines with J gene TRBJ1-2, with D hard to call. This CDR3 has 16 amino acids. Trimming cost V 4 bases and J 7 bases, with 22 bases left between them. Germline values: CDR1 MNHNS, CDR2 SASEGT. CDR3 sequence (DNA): TGTGCCAGCAGTGCGTACGGGATCCCACCTTCGAGTGGCTACACCTTC. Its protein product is CASSAYGIPPSSGYTF.

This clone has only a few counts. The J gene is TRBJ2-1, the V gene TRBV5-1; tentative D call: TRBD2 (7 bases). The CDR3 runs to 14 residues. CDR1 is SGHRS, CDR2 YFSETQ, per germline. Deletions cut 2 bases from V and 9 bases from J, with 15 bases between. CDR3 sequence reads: CASSLGGGASEQFF. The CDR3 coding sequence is TGCGCCAGCAGCTTAGGAGGGGGGGCCAGTGAGCAGTTCTTC.

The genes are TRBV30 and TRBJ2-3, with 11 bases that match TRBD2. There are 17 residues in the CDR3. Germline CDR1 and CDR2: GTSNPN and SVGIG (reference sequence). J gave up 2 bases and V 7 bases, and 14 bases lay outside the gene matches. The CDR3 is CASSLAGGLPFTDTQYF. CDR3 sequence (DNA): TGTGCCTCCTCGCTAGCGGGGGGCCTACCGTTCACAGATACGCAGTATTTT.

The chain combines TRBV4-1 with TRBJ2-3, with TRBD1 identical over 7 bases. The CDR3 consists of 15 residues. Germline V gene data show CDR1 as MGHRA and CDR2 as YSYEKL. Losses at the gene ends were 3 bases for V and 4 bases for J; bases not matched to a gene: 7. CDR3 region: CASSQQTGISDTQYF. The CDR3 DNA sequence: TGCGCCAGCAGCCAGCAGACAGGGATTTCAGATACGCAGTATTTT.

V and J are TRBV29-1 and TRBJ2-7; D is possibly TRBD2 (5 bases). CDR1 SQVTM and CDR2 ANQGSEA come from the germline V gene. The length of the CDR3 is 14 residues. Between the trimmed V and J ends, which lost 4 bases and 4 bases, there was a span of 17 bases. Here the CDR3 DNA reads TGCAGCGTTGTCTCCGAGCCGAGGGTTTACGAGCAGTACTTC. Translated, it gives CSVVSEPRVYEQYF.

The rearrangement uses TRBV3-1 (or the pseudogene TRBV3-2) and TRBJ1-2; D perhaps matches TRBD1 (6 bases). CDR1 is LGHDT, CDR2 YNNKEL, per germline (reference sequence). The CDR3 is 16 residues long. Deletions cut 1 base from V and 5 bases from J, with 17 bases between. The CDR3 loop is CASSQADQGNKYGYTF. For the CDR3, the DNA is TGTGCCAGCAGCCAAGCCGACCAGGGGAACAAGTATGGCTACACCTTC.

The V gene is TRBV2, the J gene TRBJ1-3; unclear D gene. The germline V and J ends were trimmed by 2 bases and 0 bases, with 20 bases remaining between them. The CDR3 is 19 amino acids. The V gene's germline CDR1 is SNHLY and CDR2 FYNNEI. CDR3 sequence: CASSEFNRVQSFSGNTIYF. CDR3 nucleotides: TGTGCCAGCAGTGAATTTAACCGGGTCCAGTCCTTCTCTGGAAACACCATATATTTT.

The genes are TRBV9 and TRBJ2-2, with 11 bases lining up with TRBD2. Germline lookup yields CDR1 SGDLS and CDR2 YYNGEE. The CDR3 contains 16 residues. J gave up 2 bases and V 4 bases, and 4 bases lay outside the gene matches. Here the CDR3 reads CASSPRLAGNTGELFF. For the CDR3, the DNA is TGTGCCAGCAGCCCCCGACTAGCGGGAAACACCGGGGAGCTGTTTTTT.